The 15 T cell receptor beta chains below were found in one sample sequenced in a study of shared clonotypes between healthy human individuals. Assay: immunoSEQ multiplex PCR; the TCRdb copy retains only in-frame clones and omits some. The data hold 1,400,000 or so clones, with approximately 98.5% observed a single time. The sequenced material came from naive CD4+ T cells sorted from blood. The subset is: CD45RA+ positively selected. Receptors originate from a man aged 25 to 40 in good health.

The V call is TRBV6-4, the J call TRBJ1-2; 7 bases agree with TRBD1. Trimming took 6 bases from V and 5 from J; bases not matched to a gene: 9. This CDR3 is built from 14 residues. Germline loops: CDR1 MRHNA, CDR2 SNTAGT. The CDR3 DNA reads TGTGCCAGCAGAGACACAGGGGAGACGTATGGCTACACCTTC. Encoded protein: CASRDTGETYGYTF.

The CDR3 reads CASSWRGSEQYF. DNA for the CDR3: TGTGCCAGCAGTTGGCGGGGGAGCGAGCAGTACTTC. The chain employs TRBV6-5 and TRBJ2-7; 7 nucleotides agree with TRBD2. Germline V gives CDR1 MNHEY, CDR2 SVGAGI. With 4 bases clipped from V and 6 bases from J, the junction kept 3 bases outside the gene matches. The CDR3 spans 12 residues.

Notes on this clone: The same CDR3 also results from other DNA sequences found in this sample. The chain joins TRBV5-1 to TRBJ2-7; D gene ambiguous. CDR1 is SGHRS, CDR2 YFSETQ, per germline. Trimming stripped 4 bases from V and 0 bases from J, with 11 bases between. This CDR3 region has 14 residues. The CDR3 DNA sequence: TGCGCCAGCAGCCTAGGACGGTCCTCCTACGAGCAGTACTTC. It codes for CASSLGRSSYEQYF.

V and J are TRBV19 and TRBJ2-2, with D possibly TRBD1 on 5 matching bases. Trimming pared 9 bases from V and 2 bases from J, leaving 13 bases between. Germline assignment: CDR1 LNHDA and CDR2 SQIVND (reference sequence). CDR3 size: 14 residues. CDR3 sequence (DNA): TGTGCCAGGAGCGCGACAGCCAACACCGGGGAGCTGTTTTTT. Its translation is CARSATANTGELFF.

The chain links TRBV7-2 to TRBJ1-5; a weak D match, TRBD1 (6 bases). V lost 2 bases to trimming and J lost 7 bases, with 15 bases between them. CDR1 is SGHTA, CDR2 FQGNSA, per germline. CDR3 length: 15 amino acids. The CDR3 spells CASSLLGAQGQPQHF. In DNA form, the CDR3 reads TGTGCCAGCAGCTTACTCGGGGCGCAGGGGCAGCCCCAGCATTTT.

The chain joins TRBV23-1 to TRBJ1-2; no clear D gene. TRBV23-1 is an ORF; its function is uncertain. This CDR3 region has 16 residues. V gave up 0 bases and J gave up 4 bases, with 15 bases separating them. In DNA form, the CDR3 reads TGCGCCAGCAGTCAATCGGGCAGGTTGCCCAGCTATGGCTACACCTTC. It translates to CASSQSGRLPSYGYTF.

This clone was found once. This sequence joins TRBV28 and TRBJ1-1, with D uncertain. Looked up from germline, CDR1 is MDHEN and CDR2 is SYDVKM. Between the trimmed V and J ends, which lost 3 bases and 6 bases, there was a span of 8 bases. The CDR3 contains 12 residues. The CDR3 sequence: CASSFGGAEAFF. In DNA form, the CDR3 reads TGTGCCAGCAGTTTCGGTGGAGCTGAAGCTTTCTTT.

V and J are TRBV5-1 and TRBJ2-5; 9 nucleotides line up with TRBD1. Germline trimming cut 7 bases from V and 4 bases from J; bases unmatched to any gene: 11. Germline loops: CDR1 SGHRS, CDR2 YFSETQ. The CDR3 has 15 amino acids. CDR3 residues: CASSRRLGQGETQYF. The CDR3 nucleotides are TGCGCCAGCTCTAGGAGGTTGGGACAGGGAGAGACCCAGTACTTC.

The V and J genes are TRBV29-1 and TRBJ2-1; the D is unclear. This CDR3 comprises 11 residues. V was clipped by 5 bases and J by 8 bases, with 10 bases between them. In germline, CDR1 is SQVTM, CDR2 ANQGSEA. The CDR3 here is CSVRAPDEQFF. The CDR3 DNA reads as TGCAGCGTTCGGGCGCCCGATGAGCAGTTCTTC.

The chain recombines TRBV18 with TRBJ1-4, with D unresolved. Trimming removed 2 bases from V and 0 bases from J, with 10 bases in between. The CDR3 sequence is 16 residues long. The germline gives CDR1 KGHSH, CDR2 LQKENI. The CDR3 region is CASSPRPEATNEKLFF. CDR3 nucleotide sequence: TGTGCCAGCTCACCAAGACCGGAAGCAACTAATGAAAAACTGTTTTTT.

This chain joins TRBV7-9 and TRBJ2-7; 8 positions match TRBD2. This CDR3 is built from 14 residues. Germline assignment: CDR1 SEHNR and CDR2 FQNEAQ (reference sequence). Trimming cost V 5 bases and J 3 bases; bases outside gene matches: 6. CDR3 DNA sequence: TGTGCCAGCAGCACGAGCGGGAGTGGCTACGAGCAGTACTTC. This translates into CASSTSGSGYEQYF. The variable domain in full, with the rest retrieved from reference TRBV7-9 and TRBJ2-7, is DTGVSQNPRHKITKRGQNVTFRCDPISEHNRLYWYRQTLGQGPEFLTYFQNEAQLEKSRLLSDRFSAERPKGSFSTLEIQRTEQGDSAMYLCASSTSGSGYEQYFGPGTRLTVT.

V usage is TRBV30 and J usage is TRBJ2-1; D gene unclear. Germline lookup yields CDR1 GTSNPN and CDR2 SVGIG (reference sequence). This CDR3 is 12 amino acids long. V gave up 4 bases and J gave up 7 bases, with 11 bases separating them. CDR3 sequence (DNA): TGTGCCTGGACCCCCGGTGGGAATGAGCAGTTCTTC. Protein sequence: CAWTPGGNEQFF.

This clone was picked up one time. V gene TRBV5-6 combines with J gene TRBJ1-2, with 8 positions matching TRBD1. Germline assignment: CDR1 SGHDT and CDR2 YYEEEE. Unmatched junction bases numbered 6, after V lost 4 bases and J lost 4 bases. The CDR3 runs 14 residues. The CDR3 here is CASSPGDRGYGYTF. CDR3 bases: TGTGCCAGCAGCCCGGGAGACAGGGGCTATGGCTACACCTTC.

The CDR3 loop reads CAWATVNTEAFF. CDR3 nucleotide sequence: TGTGCCTGGGCGACGGTGAACACTGAAGCTTTCTTT. The chain employs TRBV30 and TRBJ1-1, with no clear D. The ends were cut back, 5 bases at V and 0 bases at J, with 7 bases in the middle. CDR1 is GTSNPN, CDR2 SVGIG, per germline (reference sequence). The CDR3 extends over 12 amino acids.

CDR3 bases: TGTGCCAGCAGTTCACCATTACTAGCGGGTCCTGATAATGAGCAGTTCTTC. It translates to CASSSPLLAGPDNEQFF. The rearrangement uses TRBV27 and TRBJ2-1; the match to TRBD2 covers 9 bases. This CDR3 contains 17 residues. V dropped 4 bases and J dropped 7; count of bases not matched to a gene: 14. From germline, CDR1 is MNHEY and CDR2 SMNVEV (reference sequence).